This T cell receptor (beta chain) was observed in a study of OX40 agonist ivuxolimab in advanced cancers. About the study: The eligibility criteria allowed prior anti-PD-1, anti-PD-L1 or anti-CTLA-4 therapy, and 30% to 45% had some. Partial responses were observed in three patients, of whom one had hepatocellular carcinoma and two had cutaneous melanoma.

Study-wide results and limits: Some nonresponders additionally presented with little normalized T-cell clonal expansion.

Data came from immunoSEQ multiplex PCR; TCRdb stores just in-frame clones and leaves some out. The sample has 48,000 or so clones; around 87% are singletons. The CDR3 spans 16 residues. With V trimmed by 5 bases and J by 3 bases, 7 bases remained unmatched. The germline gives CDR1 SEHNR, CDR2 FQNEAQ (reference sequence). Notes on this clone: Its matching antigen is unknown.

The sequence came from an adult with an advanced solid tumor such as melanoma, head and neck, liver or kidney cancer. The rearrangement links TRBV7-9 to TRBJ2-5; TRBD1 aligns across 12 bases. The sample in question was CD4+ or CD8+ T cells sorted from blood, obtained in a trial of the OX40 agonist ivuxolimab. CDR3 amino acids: CASSEGTGGREETQYF. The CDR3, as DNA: TGTGCCAGCAGCGAGGGGACAGGGGGCCGAGAAGAGACCCAGTACTTC.